A selection of T cell receptor beta chains follows, all from one sample in a study of blood T cells in healthy people across ages. TCRdb re-analysed the 5' RACE reads in MiXCR, keeping a single row per CDR3 protein. The data show about 940,000 distinct CDR3 sequences, with roughly 48% seen just once and roughly 12% held by the top ten. Sequencing was carried out using blood. Receptor source: a man aged 30-40 years in good health. The CDR3 runs from the conserved cysteine through the conserved F or W. D genes are given only for firm matches. Size values are once, few and many counts, or a class for expanded clones, and some rows have none.

V gene,D gene,clone size,J gene,CDR3 protein,CDR3 DNA
TRBV7-9,.,.,TRBJ2-7,CASSLSARGGIASNEQYF,TGTGCCAGCAGCTTATCGGCCAGGGGGGGCATCGCCTCCAATGAGCAGTACTTC
TRBV24-1,.,.,TRBJ2-1,CATSAGLEQFF,TGTGCCACCAGTGCCGGCCTTGAGCAGTTCTTC
TRBV27,TRBD2,few,TRBJ2-1,CASSFLAGGINEQFF,TGTGCCAGCAGTTTCCTCGCGGGGGGGATAAATGAGCAGTTCTTC
TRBV6-1,TRBD2,.,TRBJ2-2,CASKPRWTSGGSNTGELFF,TGTGCCAGCAAACCTCGATGGACTAGCGGGGGATCGAACACCGGGGAGCTGTTTTTT
TRBV27,.,.,TRBJ1-2,CASSRTFGENYGYTF,TGTGCCAGCTCTCGAACTTTTGGGGAGAACTATGGCTACACCTTC
TRBV7-2,.,.,TRBJ2-5,CASSVGLLETQYF,TGTGCCAGCAGCGTAGGGCTGCTAGAGACCCAGTACTTC
TRBV9,TRBD1,few,TRBJ2-1,CASSPSRGIVNEQFF,TGTGCCAGCAGCCCATCCAGGGGGATCGTGAATGAGCAGTTCTTC
TRBV6-5,TRBD1,.,TRBJ2-7,CASSAGTAFSYEQYF,TGTGCCAGCAGTGCTGGGACAGCTTTCTCCTACGAGCAGTACTTC
TRBV4-2,.,.,TRBJ2-3,CASSQGPGYPHGDTQYF,TGTGCCAGCAGCCAAGGGCCGGGCTATCCTCACGGAGATACGCAGTATTTT
TRBV6-6,.,.,TRBJ1-1,CASSYPESEAFF,TGTGCCAGCAGTTACCCCGAGAGTGAAGCTTTCTTT
TRBV6-5,TRBD2,.,TRBJ2-4,CASGTSEGIQYF,TGTGCCAGCGGGACTAGCGAGGGAATTCAGTACTTC
TRBV7-2,TRBD2,.,TRBJ2-3,CASSGNSGGGADTQYF,TGTGCCAGCAGCGGCAATAGCGGGGGTGGCGCAGATACGCAGTATTTT
TRBV24-1,.,few,TRBJ2-3,CATSPPGRSSTDTQYF,TGTGCCACCAGCCCCCCGGGGCGGTCCTCCACAGATACGCAGTATTTT
TRBV27,.,.,TRBJ1-2,CASSRSALDRSYGYTF,TGTGCCAGCAGCCGCTCGGCTCTGGACAGATCCTATGGCTACACCTTC
TRBV27,TRBD1,.,TRBJ1-1,CASSPRDRVPTEAFF,TGTGCCAGCAGCCCCCGGGACAGGGTTCCCACTGAAGCTTTCTTT
TRBV2,TRBD2,.,TRBJ2-3,CASGRSGGNTDTQYF,TGTGCCAGCGGACGGTCGGGGGGGAACACAGATACGCAGTATTTT
TRBV3-1,.,.,TRBJ2-1,CASSQNRAGSSYNEQFF,TGTGCCAGCAGCCAAAATAGGGCGGGGAGTTCCTACAATGAGCAGTTCTTC
TRBV12-3/TRBV12-4,.,.,TRBJ2-3,CASIVSGGTDTQYF,TGTGCCAGCATTGTATCTGGGGGCACAGATACGCAGTATTTT
TRBV6-2/TRBV6-3,.,few,TRBJ1-2,CASSQSAPEANYGYTF,TGTGCCAGCAGTCAATCCGCCCCGGAGGCTAACTATGGCTACACCTTC
TRBV6-2/TRBV6-3,TRBD1,.,TRBJ2-4,CASSYGDSANIQYF,TGTGCCAGCAGTTATGGGGACAGCGCTAACATTCAGTACTTC
TRBV28,.,.,TRBJ1-2,CASSLIGNPYGYTF,TGTGCCAGCAGTTTAATTGGGAACCCCTATGGCTACACCTTC
TRBV7-2,.,.,TRBJ2-5,CASALEGKTQYF,TGTGCCAGCGCTCTCGAAGGAAAGACCCAGTACTTC